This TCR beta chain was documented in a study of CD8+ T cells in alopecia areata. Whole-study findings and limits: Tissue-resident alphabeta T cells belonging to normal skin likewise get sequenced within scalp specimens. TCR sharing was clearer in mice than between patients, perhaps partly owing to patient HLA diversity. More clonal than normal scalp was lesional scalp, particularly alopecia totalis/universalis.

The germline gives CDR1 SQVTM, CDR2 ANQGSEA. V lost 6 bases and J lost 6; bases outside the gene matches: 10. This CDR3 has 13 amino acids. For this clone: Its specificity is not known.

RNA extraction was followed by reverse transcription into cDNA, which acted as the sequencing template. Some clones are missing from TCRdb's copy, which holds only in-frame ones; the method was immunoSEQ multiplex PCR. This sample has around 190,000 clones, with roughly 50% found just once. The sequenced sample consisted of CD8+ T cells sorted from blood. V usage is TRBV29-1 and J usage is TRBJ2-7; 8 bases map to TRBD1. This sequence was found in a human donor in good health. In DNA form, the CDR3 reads TGCAGCGTAGAACATGACAGGGGACGCGAGCAGTACTTC. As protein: CSVEHDRGREQYF.